The present T cell receptor (beta chain) was sequenced within a study of response to subunit inactivated influenza vaccine. General study findings and limits: Researchers suggested that each seasonal influenza vaccination recruits few new T cells.

TCRdb reanalysed the RT-PCR reads using MiXCR and keeps one entry per CDR3 protein. The table shows over 450,000 distinct CDR3 sequences, with roughly 13% occurring only once. A remark on this clonotype: What it binds is unknown.

In germline, CDR1 is SGHVS, CDR2 FNYEAQ. Trimming removed 1 base from V and 3 bases from J; junction bases left unmatched: 12. The CDR3 has 17 amino acids. Sample: PBMCs from blood, taken 35 to 45 days after vaccination. The clonotype comes from a man aged 50 or older who received an inactivated influenza vaccine. The chain recombines TRBV7-6 with TRBJ2-7; 7 positions match TRBD2. The CDR3 DNA reads TGTGCCAGCAGCTTAGGATCCGCGGGGGTGGGGTACTACGAGCAGTACTTC. Residues: CASSLGSAGVGYYEQYF.